This paragraph covers one T cell receptor beta chain sequence. The antigen remains undetermined. The data derive from a study of shared clonotypes between healthy human individuals. Negatively enriched CD4+ T cells were divided by CD45RA into naive and memory. Findings and limits, study-wide: The study found approximately 5% of naive CD4 clonotypes shared across four donors. An anticipated effect of sequencing depth on clonotype sharing among donors was recognized. A reduction in generation probabilities was seen for non-shared clonotypes relative to those shared by all four donors.

TCRdb keeps only in-frame clones here, not all; method: immunoSEQ multiplex PCR. The repertoire consists of roughly 2 million clones, with under 97% occurring once and the leading ten covering roughly 0.13%. This receptor was obtained from a man between 18 and 29 years old in good health. The sequencing input was naive CD4+ T cells sorted from blood. Subset of the sample: CD45RA+ positively selected.

The CDR3 loop is CASSQGQGRTEAFF. The DNA of the CDR3 is TGTGCCAGCAGCCAGGGACAGGGGAGAACTGAAGCTTTCTTT. V usage is TRBV5-4 and J usage is TRBJ1-1; 10 positions agree with TRBD1. Germline V gene data show CDR1 as SGHNT and CDR2 as YYREEE (reference sequence). With 4 bases clipped from V and 5 bases from J, the junction kept 5 bases outside the gene matches. The length of the CDR3 is 14 residues.